The rows below give T cell receptor beta chains drawn from one sample of a study of T cells after yellow fever vaccination. One entry per CDR3 protein, called by TCRdb with MiXCR from the 5' RACE reads. The table includes around 550,000 distinct CDR3 sequences, about a fifth detected once. Sequencing was performed on PBMCs, taken 15 days after the yellow fever booster vaccination. Receptor source: a young man who received the YFV17D yellow fever vaccine. Each CDR3 is given with its conserved first and last residue.

CDR3aa: CASSLTEGGETQYF
v_gene: TRBV7-8

CDR3aa: CASSLTSVAGSTDTQYF
v_gene: TRBV5-4

CDR3aa: CSARVWDGNTVGSWETQYF
v_gene: TRBV20-1

CDR3aa: CASSQKAGYQETQYF
v_gene: TRBV5-4

CDR3aa: CASSLAVGTQYF
v_gene: TRBV7-9

CDR3aa: CAISDVRSGIRETQYF
v_gene: TRBV10-3

CDR3aa: CASTLPGLNIQYF
v_gene: TRBV7-2

CDR3aa: CASSYSVAGGPLDEQYF
v_gene: TRBV6-5

CDR3aa: CASSLWEGRGETQYF
v_gene: TRBV7-2

CDR3aa: CASSWVVGLQGTGELFF
v_gene: TRBV11-2

CDR3aa: CASSVASGSYGETQYF
v_gene: TRBV9

CDR3aa: CSASGLAGGPGSYNEQFF
v_gene: TRBV20-1

CDR3aa: CASTRPLAGKEFF
v_gene: TRBV28

CDR3aa: CASSKLGGYGYTF
v_gene: TRBV7-2

CDR3aa: CASSPGPGGYGELFF
v_gene: TRBV7-2

CDR3aa: CASSPAEPSYNEQFF
v_gene: TRBV6-1

CDR3aa: CASSYMAGGLRGNEQFF
v_gene: TRBV6-5

CDR3aa: CSARQDGNTEAFF
v_gene: TRBV20-1

CDR3aa: CASSQEPGTGANVLTF
v_gene: TRBV4-2

CDR3aa: CASSYTYQPQHF
v_gene: TRBV6-2/TRBV6-3

CDR3aa: CSVEGGGTGQYF
v_gene: TRBV29-1

CDR3aa: CSVDLGEKLFF
v_gene: TRBV29-1

CDR3aa: CSVPGNLGLAGRDTQYF
v_gene: TRBV29-1

CDR3aa: CASTGGRYNEQFF
v_gene: TRBV27

CDR3aa: CASSTQGDANYGYTF
v_gene: TRBV21-1

CDR3aa: CAISRLAGVYNEQFF
v_gene: TRBV10-3

CDR3aa: CASTPSGGAADTQYF
v_gene: TRBV6-1

CDR3aa: CASSLGLTGGNEQFF
v_gene: TRBV7-9

CDR3aa: CASSLDIVTDTQYF
v_gene: TRBV5-6

CDR3aa: CASSYGATEKLFF
v_gene: TRBV6-5

CDR3aa: CASSESGTANNEQFF
v_gene: TRBV10-2

CDR3aa: CASSLFRTSGGDGTQYF
v_gene: TRBV7-2

CDR3aa: CASILTGQYGYTF
v_gene: TRBV6-1

CDR3aa: CASSPTVGGAYEQYF
v_gene: TRBV18

CDR3aa: CASSQDGGSQPQHF
v_gene: TRBV4-2

CDR3aa: CASRGGAGTEAFF
v_gene: TRBV12-3/TRBV12-4

CDR3aa: CASSFLTGTNRDYEQYF
v_gene: TRBV12-3/TRBV12-4

CDR3aa: CASRGPGSGELFF
v_gene: TRBV6-2/TRBV6-3

CDR3aa: CAREKINLGHEQYF
v_gene: TRBV21-1

CDR3aa: CAVEGLVEPYEQYF
v_gene: TRBV30

CDR3aa: CATRTGGFVGELFF
v_gene: TRBV10-3

CDR3aa: CASSDRGREDTEAFF
v_gene: TRBV5-6

CDR3aa: CASSFTDSANEQFF
v_gene: TRBV5-1

CDR3aa: CASSMGQAYEQYF
v_gene: TRBV19

CDR3aa: CSAKRDYEQYF
v_gene: TRBV20-1

CDR3aa: CASSTTGNTGELFF
v_gene: TRBV11-3

CDR3aa: CASSQRRAATHYEQYF
v_gene: TRBV12-3/TRBV12-4

CDR3aa: CASRQGGYEQYF
v_gene: TRBV7-8

CDR3aa: CASSEGAGRNEKLFF
v_gene: TRBV6-1

CDR3aa: CASSLVTHEQYF
v_gene: TRBV7-9

CDR3aa: CASSLAEDWEGRLNEQFF
v_gene: TRBV5-1

CDR3aa: CASSLRALDNEQFF
v_gene: TRBV5-1

CDR3aa: CASRTVDSNEQFF
v_gene: TRBV28

CDR3aa: CASSPPPIGNTEAFF
v_gene: TRBV18

CDR3aa: CASGPFRASTQYF
v_gene: TRBV27